This TCR beta chain comes out of a study of early T cells in non-severe SARS-CoV-2 infection. Study as a whole: From unsorted whole blood, bulk RNA was sequenced, and the chains remained unpaired.

This clonotype was picked up a small number of times. What it recognizes is unknown. Unique molecular identifiers were added to individual cDNA molecules. TCRdb itself ran the 5' RACE reads through MiXCR, one entry per CDR3 protein. The sample comprises tens of thousands of distinct CDR3 sequences, 7.5% to 9.5% of which are singletons, and 3.5% to 5% rests with the top ten. Findings and caveats of the study: Reliance on VDJdb matching favored anti-spike CD8 responses; private and CD4 specificities were missed.

V was clipped by 4 bases and J by 1 base; unmatched bases: 9. The CDR3 runs 18 residues. Looked up from germline, CDR1 is SGHTA and CDR2 is FQGNSA. This TCR was sampled from an adult who was a healthcare worker with PCR-confirmed SARS-CoV-2 infection or an uninfected control (not recorded which). Specimen: whole blood, collected at baseline. The chain is built from TRBV7-2 and TRBJ2-3, with 12 bases aligning to TRBD2. CDR3 sequence reads: CASSYRLAGVFGTDTQYF. CDR3 sequence (DNA): TGTGCCAGCAGCTACCGACTAGCGGGGGTTTTTGGCACAGATACGCAGTATTTT.